Following are 17 T cell receptor beta chains from one sample sequenced in a study of T cell repertoires in cytomegalovirus infection. No antigen is known for these receptors. TCRdb recomputed calls from the reads with MiXCR, one row per CDR3 protein. The repertoire has about 920,000 distinct CDR3 sequences, 25% to 40% of them found once; the top ten carry around an eighth. The sequencing used cultured CD8+ T cells from PBMCs, collected from culture after CMV antigen stimulation. The source is a human donor in good health (CMV status not recorded). Some clones in this sample may be carry-over from other donors' samples.

The chain joins TRBV4-2 to TRBJ2-3; 8 nucleotides align to TRBD2. Trimming removed 0 bases from V and 2 bases from J; junction bases left unmatched: 7. CDR3 length: 17 amino acids. Germline V CDR1 and CDR2: LGHNA, YNFKEQ. The CDR3 region has the DNA TGTGCCAGCAGCCAAGATCTCAGCGGGGGATACACAGATACGCAGTATTTT. Encoded protein: CASSQDLSGGYTDTQYF.

The chain couples TRBV6-5 to TRBJ1-1; D gene unclear. The V gene lost 6 bases and the J gene lost 1 base, with 12 bases spanning the gap. The CDR3 runs to 14 residues. In germline, CDR1 is MNHEY, CDR2 SVGAGI. The CDR3 sequence is CASSPSVANTEAFF. The CDR3 nucleotides read TGTGCCAGCAGCCCCTCAGTCGCGAACACTGAAGCTTTCTTT.

The chain has TRBV7-9 and TRBJ2-5; possibly TRBD2 for D (5 bases). The germline CDR1 and CDR2 sequences are SEHNR and FQNEAQ (reference sequence). There are 15 residues in the CDR3. Deletions cut 5 bases from V and 5 bases from J, with 18 bases between. In DNA form, the CDR3 reads TGTGCCAGCAGCATAGGAGGCAGGCCCGGTGAGACCCAGTACTTC. It translates to CASSIGGRPGETQYF.

The chain employs TRBV10-3 and TRBJ1-5; D unresolved. The V gene's germline CDR1 is ENHRY and CDR2 SYGVKD. Between the trimmed V and J ends, which lost 6 bases and 5 bases, there was a span of 11 bases. The CDR3 length is 13 residues. CDR3: CAIRRDKYQPQHF. The CDR3 bases are TGTGCCATCAGGAGAGACAAATATCAGCCCCAGCATTTT.

Only a few counts were recorded for this clonotype. The chain is built from TRBV6-5 and TRBJ2-7, with D tentatively TRBD1 (5 bases). Trimming cost V 2 bases and J 7 bases, with 18 bases left between them. This CDR3 has 15 residues. Germline CDR1 reads MNHEY; CDR2 reads SVGAGI. CDR3 loop: CASSYKIAAAGEQYF. The CDR3 nucleotides read TGTGCCAGCAGTTACAAGATAGCTGCGGCAGGGGAGCAGTACTTC.

The chain has TRBV5-4 and TRBJ1-6; D ambiguous. CDR1 SGHNT and CDR2 YYREEE come from the germline V gene (reference sequence). The CDR3 runs to 16 residues. V lost 0 bases and J 6 bases, leaving 13 bases between the germline ends. This CDR3 is CASSLDGENFNSPLHF. The DNA of the CDR3 is TGTGCCAGCAGCTTGGATGGGGAGAATTTTAATTCACCCCTCCACTTT. Full variable domain (remainder filled in from reference TRBV5-4 and TRBJ1-6): ETGVTQSPTHLIKTRGQQVTLRCSSQSGHNTVSWYQQALGQGPQFIFQYYREEENGRGNFPPRFSGLQFPNYSSELNVNALELDDSALYLCASSLDGENFNSPLHFGNGTRLTVT.

This clonotype was seen a handful of times. The chain carries TRBV4-1 and TRBJ2-1; D ambiguous. The CDR3 covers 13 residues. Per germline, CDR1 MGHRA and CDR2 YSYEKL. Deletions cut 1 base from V and 4 bases from J, with 5 bases between. For the CDR3, the DNA is TGCGCCAGCAGCCAAGCGGCTTACAATGAGCAGTTCTTC. Amino acids: CASSQAAYNEQFF.

Ten or more counts support this clonotype. The rearrangement uses TRBV12-3 or TRBV12-4 and TRBJ2-1, with 9 bases lining up with TRBD1. The CDR3 is 15 amino acids. The DNA for the CDR3 is TGTGTTACGGGCGGACAGGGGAGCTCCTACAATGAGCAGTTCTTC. It translates to CVTGGQGSSYNEQFF.

This clonotype has at least ten counts. The V call is TRBV7-9, the J call TRBJ1-2; D is uncertain. Germline loops: CDR1 SEHNR, CDR2 FQNEAQ (reference sequence). The CDR3 is 16 residues long. V was clipped by 1 base and J by 3 bases, with 15 bases between them. The CDR3 coding sequence is TGTGCCAGCAGCTTAGAAAGAACCCGCAGACACTATGGCTACACCTTC. It encodes CASSLERTRRHYGYTF.

This rearrangement joins TRBV7-9 to TRBJ2-1, with 12 positions matching TRBD2. CDR1 is SEHNR and CDR2 is FQNEAQ in the germline V gene (reference sequence). After removal of 5 bases from V and 5 bases from J, the junction contained 13 bases not matched to a gene. The CDR3 consists of 18 residues. The DNA of the CDR3 is TGTGCCAGCAGCCTCTACCTCCGACTAGCGGGGGACCACAATGAGCAGTTCTTC. This codes for CASSLYLRLAGDHNEQFF. The complete variable domain, with remaining parts taken from reference TRBV7-9 and TRBJ2-1, reads DTGVSQNPRHKITKRGQNVTFRCDPISEHNRLYWYRQTLGQGPEFLTYFQNEAQLEKSRLLSDRFSAERPKGSFSTLEIQRTEQGDSAMYLCASSLYLRLAGDHNEQFFGPGTRLTVL.

This chain connects TRBV5-6 to TRBJ2-7; tentative D call: TRBD2 (6 bases). V lost 0 bases and J 3 bases, leaving 10 bases between the germline ends. The CDR3 extends over 14 amino acids. Germline CDR1 is SGHDT and CDR2 is YYEEEE. The DNA for the CDR3 is TGTGCCAGCAGCTTGGTTTCGGGGGACTACGAGCAGTACGTC. Translation gives CASSLVSGDYEQYV.

The rearrangement uses TRBV12-3 or TRBV12-4 and TRBJ2-2; D not resolved. The CDR3 has 13 amino acids. Trimming left V 6 bases short and J 4 bases short, with 9 bases between. CDR3 sequence: CASSPHITGELFF. CDR3 bases: TGTGCCAGCAGCCCTCACATCACCGGGGAGCTGTTTTTT.

The chain links TRBV7-9 to TRBJ1-1; 7 bases map to TRBD1. The germline V gene has CDR1 SEHNR and CDR2 FQNEAQ (reference sequence). The CDR3 runs 16 residues. V lost 5 bases to trimming and J lost 1 base; unmatched junction nucleotides: 10. The CDR3 is CASSLPGGETNTEAFF. DNA of the CDR3: TGTGCCAGCAGCCTTCCAGGGGGGGAAACGAACACTGAAGCTTTCTTT.

This clonotype was counted ten times or more. J is TRBJ1-2 and V is TRBV6-1, with a possible D match to TRBD1 (5 bases). Germline V gene sequence: CDR1 MNHNS, CDR2 SASEGT. Trimming shortened V by 5 bases and J by 4 bases, and 11 bases separated the two germline ends. The CDR3 contains 13 residues. The CDR3 reads CASSWGLSYGYTF. CDR3 nucleotide sequence: TGTGCCAGCAGTTGGGGCCTAAGCTATGGCTACACCTTC.

The V gene is TRBV7-8, the J gene TRBJ2-1, with 11 bases that match TRBD1. The CDR3 totals 19 residues. V gave up 5 bases and J gave up 4 bases; unmatched junction bases: 16. CDR1 and CDR2 from the germline V gene are SGHVS and FQNEAQ. CDR3 sequence (DNA): TGTGCCAGCAGCGGGGGGGGGGGACAGGGGGAGAACGGGTACAATGAGCAGTTCTTC. Translation gives CASSGGGGQGENGYNEQFF.

This clonotype occurred a few times. The CDR3 region has the DNA TGTGCCAGCAGCCGGGACAGGGGAGGAGATACGCAGTATTTT. This gives the protein CASSRDRGGDTQYF. The rearrangement joins TRBV28 to TRBJ2-3; 10 bases are a match to TRBD1. Germline CDR1 reads MDHEN; CDR2 reads SYDVKM. This CDR3 contains 14 residues. The V segment lost 6 bases and the J segment 5 bases; nucleotides outside the gene matches: 5.

This clonotype has only a few counts. The CDR3 sequence: CAADRQANTEAFF. DNA for the CDR3: TGTGCGGCCGACCGACAAGCCAACACTGAAGCTTTCTTT. The chain uses TRBV6-4 and TRBJ1-1; D is ambiguous. CDR3 length: 13 amino acids. The germline CDR1 and CDR2 sequences are MRHNA and SNTAGT.